What follows is one TCR beta chain and its context. The sample carries other DNA sequences with the same CDR3. Per the original data handling: Reference gene primer amplification gave nucleated cell count estimates. TCRdb keeps only in-frame clones here, not all; method: immunoSEQ multiplex PCR. The V and J calls and clone size were taken over from that table, and D and trimming were inferred from the DNA. The data show 150,000 to 200,000 clones, just under 80% seen once. The sample originates from a study of blood T cell repertoires in COVID-19. Study at large: The samples span acute and convalescent COVID-19 from the United States, Italy and Spain. T cells, B-cell-depleted T cells, or PBMCs supplied cDNA or gDNA.

Germline-derived CDR1 and CDR2 are SGDLS and YYNGEE. This CDR3 comprises 16 residues. V lost 0 bases and J 0 bases, leaving 7 bases between the germline ends. The V gene is TRBV9, the J gene TRBJ2-6; D is unresolved. The sequence was obtained from a man between 65 and 79 years old with active or convalescent COVID-19. Sequencing used peripheral blood. The CDR3 nucleotides read TGTGCCAGCAGCGTAGCCCCCGGCTCTGGGGCCAACGTCCTGACTTTC. This codes for CASSVAPGSGANVLTF.